The 23 T cell receptor beta chains below come from one sample, sequenced in a study of T cells in Graves' hyperthyroidism and ophthalmopathy (dated by TCRdb to about 2019). The library was built by means of multiplex PCR. Sequencing was carried out with an Illumina HiSeq 2000. Amplification of TCR beta CDR3 regions was carried out from RNA transcripts. A first-round RT-PCR of the TCR CDR3 used the HTBI primer set with the Qiagen OneStep RT-PCR kit. TCRdb passed the public sequencing reads through fastp at Q25 and MiXCR, retaining productive beta sequences. Identical CDR3 protein sequences are pooled into one entry, listed with their most common genes and DNA. The sample includes 360,000 or so distinct CDR3 sequences, with 19% observed a single time. Roughly 3.5% of the sample comes from the top ten. The material sequenced was blood. The receptors were gathered from a woman in her late teens or twenties with Graves' hyperthyroidism.

This clonotype was seen at least ten times. In this CDR3 the conserved last residue, phenylalanine or tryptophan, is missing, so a read error is likely. The rearrangement uses TRBV15 and TRBJ2-6, with D unresolved. CDR1 is LNHNV and CDR2 is YYDKDF in the germline V gene (reference sequence). V was trimmed by 5 bases and J by 1 base, leaving 9 bases between them. The CDR3 contains 15 residues. As DNA, the CDR3 is TGTGCCACCAGCGGTTCAGGTTCTGGGGCCAACGTCCTGACTTCC. This encodes CATSGSGSGANVLTS.

This clonotype was counted at least ten times. The CDR3 here is CASSEVDYGYTF. CDR3 DNA: TGTGCCAGCAGTGAAGTGGACTATGGCTACACCTTC. The chain links TRBV6-1 to TRBJ1-2, with D unclear. Germline lookup yields CDR1 MNHNS and CDR2 SASEGT. This CDR3 contains 12 residues. V gave up 1 base and J gave up 3 bases, with 3 bases separating them.

This clonotype was detected ten times or more. V and J are TRBV7-9 and TRBJ1-1; no definite D call. Germline CDR1 SEHNR, CDR2 FQNEAQ (reference sequence). The CDR3 consists of 13 residues. V lost 5 bases and J 2 bases, leaving 9 bases between the germline ends. The DNA of the CDR3 is TGTGCCAGCAGCCTGACACTTAACACTGAAGCTTTCTTT. It codes for CASSLTLNTEAFF. The full variable domain, its missing parts supplied by reference TRBV7-9 and TRBJ1-1, is DTGVSQNPRHKITKRGQNVTFRCDPISEHNRLYWYRQTLGQGPEFLTYFQNEAQLEKSRLLSDRFSAERPKGSFSTLEIQRTEQGDSAMYLCASSLTLNTEAFFGQGTRLTVV.

V usage is TRBV6-2 or TRBV6-3 and J usage is TRBJ2-7; D possibly uses TRBD1 or TRBD2 (5 bases each). The V gene lost 5 bases and the J gene lost 4 bases, with 12 bases spanning the gap. Looked up from germline, CDR1 is MNHEY and CDR2 is SVGEGT. This CDR3 spans 13 amino acids. CDR3 in DNA: TGTGCCAGCAGTCGAACTTGGGGGTACGAGCAGTACTTC. This encodes CASSRTWGYEQYF.

This clonotype has ten or more counts. The chain links TRBV2 to TRBJ2-7; D gene uncertain. The V gene lost 5 bases and the J gene lost 1 base, with 12 bases spanning the gap. CDR1 and CDR2 from the germline V gene are SNHLY and FYNNEI. The CDR3 runs to 14 residues. The CDR3: CASSNTLRSYEQYF. The CDR3 coding sequence is TGTGCCAGCAGTAACACCCTAAGGTCCTACGAGCAGTACTTC.

This clonotype was picked up many times. The rearrangement links TRBV12-3 or TRBV12-4 to TRBJ1-5; the D is unclear. V lost 3 bases, J lost 1 base, and 10 bases lay in between. The CDR3 has 15 residues. The CDR3: CASSFIGLSNQPQHF. CDR3 nucleotide sequence: TGTGCCAGCAGTTTTATTGGGCTGAGCAATCAGCCCCAGCATTTT.

This chain connects TRBV6-1 to TRBJ1-2, with TRBD1 as a possible D gene (5 bases). The ends were cut back, 2 bases at V and 7 bases at J, with 14 bases in the middle. CDR3 length: 14 residues. The germline V gene encodes CDR1 MNHNS and CDR2 SASEGT. Here the CDR3 reads CASSELGGPAGYTF. The DNA for the CDR3 is TGTGCCAGCAGTGAACTTGGGGGACCGGCTGGCTACACCTTC.

This clonotype was counted a single time. Since a much larger clone is just one base distant, this may be a read error. Since no conserved phenylalanine or tryptophan closes the CDR3, a read error is the likely cause. This chain connects TRBV6-5 to TRBJ1-1, with a weak D call TRBD1 (5 bases). Trimming took 2 bases from V and 7 from J, leaving 17 bases between them. This CDR3 region has 15 residues. Germline CDR1 MNHEY, CDR2 SVGAGI. CDR3 sequence: CASSYPQGGAGEAFL. CDR3 nucleotides: TGTGCCAGCAGTTACCCGCAGGGTGGGGCGGGTGAAGCTTTCTTG.

Points on this clonotype: It may be a read error: a sequence one base away is much more abundant. J is TRBJ2-7 and V is TRBV29-1; D not certain. The V gene's germline CDR1 is SQVTM and CDR2 ANQGSEA. This CDR3 contains 13 residues. CDR3 nucleotide sequence: TGCAGCGTTGCGCTCAGAGTCTCCTACGAGCGGTACTTC. Translation: CSVALRVSYERYF.

A few counts support this clonotype. V is TRBV5-1 and J is TRBJ1-1; D uncertain. V shed 0 bases and J shed 1 base, with 10 bases lying between them. The CDR3 is 15 amino acids. The germline V gene encodes CDR1 SGHRS and CDR2 YFSETQ. The CDR3 reads CASSLAGVANTEAFF. CDR3 coding DNA: TGCGCCAGCAGCTTGGCCGGGGTAGCGAACACTGAAGCTTTCTTT.

The sample holds many counts of this clonotype. The chain is built from TRBV5-1 and TRBJ1-5, with D possibly TRBD1 on 6 matching bases. From germline, CDR1 is SGHRS and CDR2 YFSETQ. V lost 0 bases, J lost 0 bases, and 7 bases lay in between. The CDR3 spans 15 residues. The DNA of the CDR3 is TGCGCCAGCAGCTTGGAGGGGGATAGCAATCAGCCCCAGCATTTT. This translates into CASSLEGDSNQPQHF.

In its sample, this clonotype was seen many times. The chain employs TRBV12-3 or TRBV12-4 and TRBJ1-3; D gene unclear. The V end was cut by 2 bases, the J end by 4 bases, with 6 bases between. The CDR3 is 13 residues long. The CDR3 DNA is TGTGCCAGCAGTTTATTTCTGGGAAACACCATATATTTT. Translating gives CASSLFLGNTIYF.

The V and J genes are TRBV13 and TRBJ2-2, with a weak D call TRBD1 (6 bases). Trimming stripped 4 bases from V and 8 bases from J, with 14 bases between. Germline V gives CDR1 PRHDT, CDR2 FYEKMQ (reference sequence). CDR3 size: 14 residues. The CDR3 nucleotides are TGTGCCAGCAGCTCTTACAGGGCTGGGGGGGAGCTGTTTTTT. It codes for CASSSYRAGGELFF.

V and J are TRBV18 and TRBJ2-2; the match to TRBD1 covers 7 bases. This CDR3 spans 14 amino acids. The germline CDR1 and CDR2 sequences are KGHSH and LQKENI. Trimming at V came to 8 bases and at J to 4 bases, leaving 7 bases not matched to a gene. This CDR3 reads CASAGTAATGELFF. The CDR3 coding sequence is TGTGCCAGCGCCGGGACAGCAGCCACCGGGGAGCTGTTTTTT.

This clonotype was counted at least ten times. The chain couples TRBV11-1 to TRBJ2-5; TRBD1 matches 7 bases. Germline V lookup: CDR1 SGHAT, CDR2 FQDESV (reference sequence). This CDR3 contains 14 residues. Trimming removed 4 bases from V and 5 bases from J; junction bases left unmatched: 7. In DNA, the CDR3 is TGTGCCAGCAGCTCGAACAGGGGTTCGGAGACCCAGTACTTC. This translates into CASSSNRGSETQYF. Combining the CDR3 with reference TRBV11-1 and TRBJ2-5 gives the whole variable domain EAEVAQSPRYKITEKSQAVAFWCDPISGHATLYWYRQILGQGPELLVQFQDESVVDDSQLPKDRFSAERLKGVDSTLKIQPAELGDSAMYLCASSSNRGSETQYFGPGTRLLVL.

This clonotype has only a few counts. A much more abundant neighbour one base away suggests this may be a read error. The gene calls are TRBV28 and TRBJ2-7; D may correspond to TRBD1 or TRBD2 (5 bases each). The V gene's germline CDR1 is MDHEN and CDR2 SYDVKM. This CDR3 is 19 amino acids long. Trimming took 8 bases from V and 3 from J, leaving 32 bases between them. The CDR3 loop reads CASGLPPAGSHLQGYEQYF. CDR3 DNA sequence: TGTGCCAGCGGTCTCCCCCCGGCAGGGAGTCATCTTCAGGGCTACGAGCAGTACTTC.

This clonotype has a count of ten or more. V and J are TRBV6-1 and TRBJ1-5; D unresolved. Germline-derived CDR1 and CDR2 are MNHNS and SASEGT. The CDR3 length is 12 residues. Trimming cost V 6 bases and J 3 bases, with 6 bases left between them. The CDR3 nucleotides read TGTGCCAGCAGGCAACTCAATCAGCCCCAGCATTTT. This gives the protein CASRQLNQPQHF.

Here the CDR3 reads CASKLDANTGELFF. Here the CDR3 DNA reads TGTGCCAGCAAACTCGACGCGAACACCGGGGAGCTGTTTTTT. The genes are TRBV6-2 or TRBV6-3 and TRBJ2-2; D is unclear. This CDR3 has 14 amino acids. V lost 7 bases and J 0 bases, leaving 9 bases between the germline ends. The germline V gene encodes CDR1 MNHEY and CDR2 SVGEGT.

This clonotype appeared many times. V usage is TRBV10-3 and J usage is TRBJ1-2; TRBD1 aligns across 7 bases. Germline CDR1 and CDR2: ENHRY and SYGVKD. The V segment lost 4 bases and the J segment 2 bases; nucleotides outside the gene matches: 4. The length of the CDR3 is 14 residues. The CDR3 region has the DNA TGTGCCATCAGTGGGGTAGGGGGCAACTATGGCTACACCTTC. Its protein product is CAISGVGGNYGYTF.

This clonotype was detected many times. This chain links TRBV6-1 with TRBJ2-5, with D possibly matching TRBD2 (6 bases). The CDR3 is 14 amino acids. The germline gives CDR1 MNHNS, CDR2 SASEGT. The ends were cut back, 2 bases at V and 6 bases at J, with 13 bases in the middle. This CDR3 is CASSELGGAQTQYF. CDR3 nucleotides: TGTGCCAGCAGTGAATTAGGCGGGGCCCAGACCCAGTACTTC.

This chain links TRBV5-5 with TRBJ1-1; possibly TRBD1 for D (5 bases). This CDR3 has 15 amino acids. CDR1 and CDR2 (germline): SGHKS, YYEKEE (reference sequence). The V end lost 1 base, the J end lost 9 bases, and 19 bases lay between the germline ends. The CDR3, as DNA: TGTGCCAGCAGCTTGTCTATTCTCCAGGGAAGCCAAGCTTTCTTT. It yields the protein CASSLSILQGSQAFF.

At least ten counts were recorded for this clonotype. This chain joins TRBV20-1 and TRBJ2-7, with D maybe TRBD1 (5 bases). The CDR3 has 11 residues. The V gene lost 5 bases and the J gene lost 5 bases, with 10 bases spanning the gap. The germline CDR1 and CDR2 sequences are DFQATT and SNEGSKA (reference sequence). The CDR3 region has the DNA TGCAGTGCTGAGCAGGGCCACGAGCAGTACTTC. Its translation is CSAEQGHEQYF.

This clonotype was found once. The chain links TRBV14 to TRBJ2-5; 8 bases line up with TRBD1. The CDR3 is 16 residues long. Germline lookup yields CDR1 SGHDN and CDR2 FVKESK. V was clipped by 8 bases and J by 0 bases; unmatched bases: 11. This CDR3 is CASLPLDRAYQETQYF. The CDR3 DNA sequence: TGTGCCAGCCTCCCTTTGGACAGGGCCTACCAAGAGACCCAGTACTTC. Drawing the rest from reference TRBV14 and TRBJ2-5, the complete variable domain is EAGVTQFPSHSVIEKGQTVTLRCDPISGHDNLYWYRRVMGKEIKFLLHFVKESKQDESGMPNNRFLAERTGGTYSTLKVQPAELEDSGVYFCASLPLDRAYQETQYFGPGTRLLVL.